The sequence of this T cell receptor (beta chain) was determined in a study of blood T cell repertoires in COVID-19. Study context: Samples representing acute and convalescent COVID-19 were sourced from the United States, Italy and Spain. PBMCs, B-cell-depleted T cells, or T cells provided the cDNA or gDNA that made up the material.

As processed by the authors: Nucleated cell number was recorded as an estimate derived from reference gene primer amplification. TCRdb's table, derived via immunoSEQ multiplex PCR, lists solely in-frame clones and lacks some. V and J calls and clone size are those listed in that table; D and trimming were worked out from the DNA. This table has some 100,000 clones, roughly 77% appearing once. The sequenced sample consisted of peripheral blood. This clonotype originated in a human donor in a cohort sampled during active COVID-19.

This chain's CDR3 is CASSPDSWGYTF. The CDR3 DNA sequence: TGTGCCAGCAGCCCGGACAGTTGGGGCTACACCTTC. V and J are TRBV6-5 and TRBJ1-2; perhaps TRBD1 as D (6 bases). From germline, CDR1 is MNHEY and CDR2 SVGAGI. V lost 6 bases and J lost 8, with 13 bases in between. This CDR3 is built from 12 residues.